The 9 T cell receptor beta chains listed next were all sequenced from one sample in a study of blood T cell repertoires in COVID-19. Method: immunoSEQ multiplex PCR; TCRdb's copy keeps in-frame clones and lacks some. Seen here are fewer than 150,000 clones, around 87% observed once, and the top ten hold around 17%. The sequenced material came from peripheral blood. All receptors come from a woman aged 45-65 years who had recovered from COVID-19.

V gene TRBV7-2 combines with J gene TRBJ2-1; 15 bases align to TRBD2. Trimming removed 5 bases from V and 7 bases from J; junction bases left unmatched: 9. The V gene's germline CDR1 is SGHTA and CDR2 FQGNSA. This CDR3 is 17 amino acids long. The CDR3 region is CASSPKGLAGGGNEQFF. DNA for the CDR3: TGTGCCAGCAGCCCTAAGGGACTAGCGGGGGGAGGGAATGAGCAGTTCTTC.

This chain uses TRBV7-2 with TRBJ2-2, with 7 bases that match TRBD1. With V trimmed by 2 bases and J by 6 bases, 3 bases remained unmatched. CDR3 length: 14 residues. Per the germline V gene, CDR1 is SGHTA and CDR2 is FQGNSA. In DNA form, the CDR3 reads TGTGCCAGCAGCTTACAGACAGGGCCCGGGGAGCTGTTTTTT. Translation gives CASSLQTGPGELFF.

V is TRBV5-1 and J is TRBJ2-7, with D possibly being TRBD2 (6 bases). V lost 4 bases and J 0 bases, leaving 14 bases between the germline ends. Germline V lookup: CDR1 SGHRS, CDR2 YFSETQ. This CDR3 spans 15 amino acids. This CDR3 reads CASSASRDFSYEQYF. CDR3 bases: TGCGCCAGCAGCGCCTCACGGGACTTCTCCTACGAGCAGTACTTC.

The V gene is TRBV30, the J gene TRBJ1-4, with D perhaps TRBD1 (5 bases). Trimming took off 6 bases at V and 5 bases at J, with 10 bases between the two ends. Per the germline V gene, CDR1 is GTSNPN and CDR2 is SVGIG (reference sequence). The CDR3 spans 12 residues. The DNA for the CDR3 is TGTGCCTGCGCACGACAGAATGAAAAACTGTTTTTT. It specifies CACARQNEKLFF.

V is TRBV19 and J is TRBJ1-2, with a weak D call TRBD1 (5 bases). V was clipped by 7 bases and J by 7 bases, with 22 bases between them. Germline V gives CDR1 LNHDA, CDR2 SQIVND (reference sequence). The CDR3 is made up of 15 amino acids. This CDR3 is CASTNPGKGIRGYTF. The CDR3 DNA reads TGTGCCAGTACAAACCCAGGGAAGGGTATTCGTGGCTACACCTTC.

This clone was seen just once. The rearrangement uses TRBV4-2 and TRBJ2-3, with TRBD2 identical over 8 bases. Germline loops: CDR1 LGHNA, CDR2 YNFKEQ. V shed 0 bases and J 3 bases; nucleotides not matched to a gene: 5. The CDR3 covers 16 residues. CDR3 protein: CASSQEPGGQTDTQYF. CDR3 coding DNA: TGTGCCAGCAGCCAAGAACCGGGGGGGCAGACAGATACGCAGTATTTT.

The CDR3 nucleotides are TGTGCCAGCAGCCGCCGGGAGGGCATTCAACGAGGGGGCTACACCTTC. Its translation is CASSRREGIQRGGYTF. The chain joins TRBV6-6 to TRBJ1-2; D gene ambiguous. There are 16 residues in the CDR3. Germline values: CDR1 MNHNY, CDR2 SVGAGI (reference sequence). V was cut by 6 bases and J by 8 bases, with 25 bases left in between.

This clone has more than one count but fewer than ten. V and J are TRBV9 and TRBJ2-1; the D gene is possibly TRBD2 (6 bases). The CDR3 is 15 amino acids. CDR1 is SGDLS and CDR2 is YYNGEE in the germline V gene. The V and J ends lost 2 bases and 4 bases respectively, with 13 bases between them. CDR3 coding DNA: TGTGCCAGCAGCGTCGGAGGGCCGGGGTACAATGAGCAGTTCTTC. This sequence encodes CASSVGGPGYNEQFF. The whole variable domain, filled in from reference TRBV9 and TRBJ2-1, reads DSGVTQTPKHLITATGQRVTLRCSPRSGDLSVYWYQQSLDQGLQFLIQYYNGEERAKGNILERFSAQQFPDLHSELNLSSLELGDSALYFCASSVGGPGYNEQFFGPGTRLTVL.

The CDR3 DNA is TGTGCCAGCAGCGTAGGTGGACAGGGTTACGGGGAGACCCAGTACTTC. It codes for CASSVGGQGYGETQYF. V gene TRBV9 combines with J gene TRBJ2-5, with TRBD1 identical over 8 bases. Germline V gives CDR1 SGDLS, CDR2 YYNGEE. J was trimmed by 5 bases and V by 0 bases; bases with no gene match: 9. The length of the CDR3 is 16 residues.